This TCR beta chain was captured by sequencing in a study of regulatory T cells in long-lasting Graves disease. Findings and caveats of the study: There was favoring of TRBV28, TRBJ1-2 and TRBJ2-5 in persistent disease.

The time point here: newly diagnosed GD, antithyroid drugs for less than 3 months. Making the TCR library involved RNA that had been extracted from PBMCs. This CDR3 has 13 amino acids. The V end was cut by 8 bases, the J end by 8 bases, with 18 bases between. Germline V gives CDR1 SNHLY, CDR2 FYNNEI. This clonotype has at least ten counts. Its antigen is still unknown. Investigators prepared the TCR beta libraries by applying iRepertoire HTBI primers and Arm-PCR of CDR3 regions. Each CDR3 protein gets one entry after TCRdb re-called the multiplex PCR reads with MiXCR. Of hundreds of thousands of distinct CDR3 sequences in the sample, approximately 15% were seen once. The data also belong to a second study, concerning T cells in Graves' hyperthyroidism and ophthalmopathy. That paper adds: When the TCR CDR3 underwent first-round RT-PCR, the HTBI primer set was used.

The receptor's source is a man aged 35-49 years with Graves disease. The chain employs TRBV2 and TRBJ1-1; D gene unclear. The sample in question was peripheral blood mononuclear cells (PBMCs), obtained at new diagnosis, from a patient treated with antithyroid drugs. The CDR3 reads CASAPGPEGEAFF. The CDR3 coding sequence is TGTGCCAGCGCCCCGGGCCCCGAGGGCGAAGCTTTCTTT.